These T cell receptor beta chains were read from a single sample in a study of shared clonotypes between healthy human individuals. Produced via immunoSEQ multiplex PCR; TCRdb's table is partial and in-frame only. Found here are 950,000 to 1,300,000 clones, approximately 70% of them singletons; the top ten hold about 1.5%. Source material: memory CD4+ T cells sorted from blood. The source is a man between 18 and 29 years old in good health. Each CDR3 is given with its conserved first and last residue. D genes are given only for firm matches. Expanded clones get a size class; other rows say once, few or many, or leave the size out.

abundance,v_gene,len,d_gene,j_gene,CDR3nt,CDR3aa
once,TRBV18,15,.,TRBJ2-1,TGTGCCAGCTCACCAAGGGCTGCCAGTAACAATGAGCAGTTCTTC,CASSPRAASNNEQFF
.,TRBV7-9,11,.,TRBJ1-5,TGTGCCAGCAGCGCACTAGAGCCCCAGCATTTT,CASSALEPQHF
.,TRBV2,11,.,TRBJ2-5,TGTGCCAGCGGGAGCGAGGCGACCCAGTACTTC,CASGSEATQYF
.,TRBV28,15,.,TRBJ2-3,TGTGCCAGCAGTGACGGAGGGGGTTGGACAGATACGCAGTATTTT,CASSDGGGWTDTQYF
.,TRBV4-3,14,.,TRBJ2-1,TGCGCCAGCAGCCAAGATCTGGGCCTCAATGAGCAGTTCTTC,CASSQDLGLNEQFF
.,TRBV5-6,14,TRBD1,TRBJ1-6,TGTGCCAGCAGCAAGGACAGGGATAATTCACCCCTCCACTTT,CASSKDRDNSPLHF
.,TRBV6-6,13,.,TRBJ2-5,TGTGCCAGCAGTAAGAACTCGGGGGAGACCCAGTACTTC,CASSKNSGETQYF
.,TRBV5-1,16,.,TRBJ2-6,TGCGCCAGCAGCTTGGAGTCAGGAACTGGGGCCAACGTCCTGACTTTC,CASSLESGTGANVLTF
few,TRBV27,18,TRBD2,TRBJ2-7,TGTGCCAGCAGCCCAAGGCACACTAGCGGGAGGACTGCCTACGAGCAGTACTTC,CASSPRHTSGRTAYEQYF
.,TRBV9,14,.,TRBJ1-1,TGTGCCAGCAGCGTGGGGAACATGAACACTGAAGCTTTCTTT,CASSVGNMNTEAFF
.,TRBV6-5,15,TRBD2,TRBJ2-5,TGTGCCAGCGCGTTCTCGGGCGGGAGTAGGGAGACCCAGTACTTC,CASAFSGGSRETQYF
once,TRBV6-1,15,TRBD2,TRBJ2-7,TGTGCCAGCAGTGAAGGGGGCAGCGGGAGCTACGAGCAGTACTTC,CASSEGGSGSYEQYF
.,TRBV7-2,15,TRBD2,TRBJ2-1,TGTGCCAGCAGTCTCACAGCGGGAGGGGTGAATGAGCAGTTCTTC,CASSLTAGGVNEQFF
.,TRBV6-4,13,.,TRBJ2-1,TGTGCCAGCAGTCAACAGCAAGGCAATGAGCAGTTCTTC,CASSQQQGNEQFF
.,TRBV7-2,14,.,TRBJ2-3,TGTGCCAGCAGCCCGCGACGGGACACAGATACGCAGTATTTT,CASSPRRDTDTQYF